The sequence of this T cell receptor (beta chain) was determined in a study of regulatory T cells in long-lasting Graves disease. At the level of the study: Over 5 years of antithyroid drugs plus positive TSH receptor antibodies defined persistent Graves' disease.

The sample's time point: persistent/refractory GD, antithyroid drugs over 5 years with positive TRAb. Preparation of the TCR library used RNA extracted from PBMCs. V gave up 2 bases and J gave up 4 bases; unmatched junction bases: 4. Germline CDR1 reads MNHEY; CDR2 reads SVGAGI. The CDR3 sequence is 14 residues long. CDR3 regions were amplified by Arm-PCR using iRepertoire HTBI primers to build TCR beta libraries. TCRdb independently ran MiXCR on the multiplex PCR reads; one entry per CDR3 protein. Of roughly 360,000 distinct CDR3 sequences in the sample, roughly 20% are singletons; the top ten hold around a quarter. Study observations and caveats: Under persistent disease, TRBV28, TRBJ1-2 and TRBJ2-5 were used preferentially. Reduced TCR diversity was observed in persistent Graves' patients versus newly diagnosed patients. A greater number of public clonotypes (about 2,900) was shared by persistent patients than by new patients (about 880).

This clonotype was detected only a few times. The target antigen is unknown. This rearrangement joins TRBV6-5 to TRBJ2-5; 7 positions agree with TRBD1. The sequences come from peripheral blood mononuclear cells (PBMCs), collected when the disease was refractory, from a patient treated with antithyroid drugs. This receptor was identified in a woman aged 40-49 years with Graves disease. Here the CDR3 DNA reads TGTGCCAGCAGTTACGACAGGGCTCGAGAGACCCAGTACTTC. Its translation: CASSYDRARETQYF.